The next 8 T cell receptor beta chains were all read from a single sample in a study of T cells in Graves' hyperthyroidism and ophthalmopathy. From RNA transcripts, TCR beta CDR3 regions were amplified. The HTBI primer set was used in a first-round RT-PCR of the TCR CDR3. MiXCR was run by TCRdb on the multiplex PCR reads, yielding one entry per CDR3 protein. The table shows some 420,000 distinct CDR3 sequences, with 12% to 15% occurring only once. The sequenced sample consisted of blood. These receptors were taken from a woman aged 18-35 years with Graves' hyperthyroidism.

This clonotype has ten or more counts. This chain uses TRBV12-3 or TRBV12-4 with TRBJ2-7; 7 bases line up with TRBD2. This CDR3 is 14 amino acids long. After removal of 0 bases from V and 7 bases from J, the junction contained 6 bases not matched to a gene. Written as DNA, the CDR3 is TGTGCCAGCAGTTTAGCGGGAGGGCGGTGGGAGCAGTACTTC. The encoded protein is CASSLAGGRWEQYF.

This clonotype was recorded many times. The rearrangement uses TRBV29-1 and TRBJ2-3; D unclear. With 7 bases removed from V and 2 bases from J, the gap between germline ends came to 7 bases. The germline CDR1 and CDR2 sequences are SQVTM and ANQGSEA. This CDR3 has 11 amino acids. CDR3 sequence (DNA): TGCAGCGGTGGGATCACAGATACGCAGTATTTT. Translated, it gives CSGGITDTQYF.

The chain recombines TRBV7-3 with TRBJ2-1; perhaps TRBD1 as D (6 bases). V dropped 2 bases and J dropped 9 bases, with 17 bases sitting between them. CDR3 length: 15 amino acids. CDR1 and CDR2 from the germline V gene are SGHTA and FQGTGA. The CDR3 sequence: CASSLLAGAMGEQFF. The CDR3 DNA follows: TGTGCCAGCAGCTTACTTGCAGGGGCGATGGGTGAGCAGTTCTTC.

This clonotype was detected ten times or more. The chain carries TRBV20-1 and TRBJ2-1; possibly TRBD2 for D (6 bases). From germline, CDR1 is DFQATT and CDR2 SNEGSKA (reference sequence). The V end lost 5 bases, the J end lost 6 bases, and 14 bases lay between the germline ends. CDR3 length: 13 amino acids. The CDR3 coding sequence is TGCAGTGCTCGTCTGGGGGGAGTCAATGAGCAGTTCTTC. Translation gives CSARLGGVNEQFF.

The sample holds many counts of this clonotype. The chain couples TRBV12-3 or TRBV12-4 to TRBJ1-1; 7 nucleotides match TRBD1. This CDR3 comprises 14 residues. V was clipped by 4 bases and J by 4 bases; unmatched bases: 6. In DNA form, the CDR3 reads TGTGCCAGCAGTTCCCAAGGACAGGTCACTGAAGCTTTCTTT. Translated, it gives CASSSQGQVTEAFF.

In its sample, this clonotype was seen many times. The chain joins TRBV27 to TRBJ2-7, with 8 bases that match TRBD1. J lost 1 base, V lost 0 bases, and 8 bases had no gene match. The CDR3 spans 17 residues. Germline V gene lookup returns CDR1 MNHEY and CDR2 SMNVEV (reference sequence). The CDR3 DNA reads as TGTGCCAGCAGTTTATCTTCAGGGGGCCACCTTTCCTACGAGCAGTACTTC. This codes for CASSLSSGGHLSYEQYF.

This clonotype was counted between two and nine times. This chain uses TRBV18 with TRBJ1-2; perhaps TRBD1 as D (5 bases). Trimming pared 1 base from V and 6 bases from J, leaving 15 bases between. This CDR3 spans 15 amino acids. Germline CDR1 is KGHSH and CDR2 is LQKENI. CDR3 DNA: TGTGCCAGCTCACCACAGACCCGTGGGGGTCATGGCTACACCTTC. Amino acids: CASSPQTRGGHGYTF.

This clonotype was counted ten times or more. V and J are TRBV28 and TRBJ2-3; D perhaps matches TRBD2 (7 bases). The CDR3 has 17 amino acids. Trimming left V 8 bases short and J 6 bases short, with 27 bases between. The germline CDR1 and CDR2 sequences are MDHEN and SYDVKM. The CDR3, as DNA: TGTGCCAGCTTTACAAACGGGGGGCTAGCGAGGAAGGATACGCAGTATTTT. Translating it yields CASFTNGGLARKDTQYF.